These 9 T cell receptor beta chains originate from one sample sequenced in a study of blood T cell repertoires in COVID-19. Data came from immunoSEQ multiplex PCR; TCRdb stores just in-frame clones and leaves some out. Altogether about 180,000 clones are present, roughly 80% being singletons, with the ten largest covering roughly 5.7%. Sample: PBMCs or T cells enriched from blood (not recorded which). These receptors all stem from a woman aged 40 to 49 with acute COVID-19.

CDR3 region: CASSSHGAGTYNEQFF. In DNA form, the CDR3 reads TGTGCCAGCAGCTCGCACGGTGCGGGTACCTACAATGAGCAGTTCTTC. The chain links TRBV5-4 to TRBJ2-1, with D perhaps TRBD2 (5 bases). The CDR3 runs to 16 residues. Germline CDR1 and CDR2: SGHNT and YYREEE (reference sequence). V lost 3 bases and J 2 bases, leaving 15 bases between the germline ends.

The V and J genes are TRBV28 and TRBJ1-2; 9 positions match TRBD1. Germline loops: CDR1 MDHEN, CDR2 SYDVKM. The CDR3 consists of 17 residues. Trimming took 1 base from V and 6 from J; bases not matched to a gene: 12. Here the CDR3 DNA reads TGTGCCAGCAGTTTATTGGTCCCTGCGACAGGGGGGGATGGCTACACCTTC. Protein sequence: CASSLLVPATGGDGYTF.

The CDR3 DNA follows: TGTGCCAGCGAGAAATCCTCCTACAATGAGCAGTTCTTC. Amino acids: CASEKSSYNEQFF. This chain links TRBV6-5 with TRBJ2-1, with D unclear. CDR1 MNHEY and CDR2 SVGAGI come from the germline V gene. This CDR3 comprises 13 residues. V lost 8 bases and J lost 0, with 8 bases in between.

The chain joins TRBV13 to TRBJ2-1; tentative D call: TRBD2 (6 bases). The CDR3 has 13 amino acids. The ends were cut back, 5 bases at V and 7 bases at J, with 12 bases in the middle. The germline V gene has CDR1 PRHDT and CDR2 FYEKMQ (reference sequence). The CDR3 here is CASSTGTLNEQFF. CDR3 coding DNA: TGTGCCAGCAGCACTGGGACTTTAAATGAGCAGTTCTTC.

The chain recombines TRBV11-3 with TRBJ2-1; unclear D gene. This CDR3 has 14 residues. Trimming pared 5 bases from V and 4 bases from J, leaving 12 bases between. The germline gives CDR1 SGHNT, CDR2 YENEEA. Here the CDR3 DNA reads TGTGCCAGCAGCCCCGCGAAACGGTACAATGAGCAGTTCTTC. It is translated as CASSPAKRYNEQFF.

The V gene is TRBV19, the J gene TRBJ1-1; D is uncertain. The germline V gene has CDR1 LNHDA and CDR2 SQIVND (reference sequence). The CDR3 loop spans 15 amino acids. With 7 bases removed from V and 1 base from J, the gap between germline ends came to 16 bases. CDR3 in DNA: TGTGCCAGTAACAGCCCGAACGTAGGGAACACTGAAGCTTTCTTT. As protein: CASNSPNVGNTEAFF. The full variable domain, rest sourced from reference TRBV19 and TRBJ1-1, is DGGITQSPKYLFRKEGQNVTLSCEQNLNHDAMYWYRQDPGQGLRLIYYSQIVNDFQKGDIAEGYSVSREKKESFPLTVTSAQKNPTAFYLCASNSPNVGNTEAFFGQGTRLTVV.

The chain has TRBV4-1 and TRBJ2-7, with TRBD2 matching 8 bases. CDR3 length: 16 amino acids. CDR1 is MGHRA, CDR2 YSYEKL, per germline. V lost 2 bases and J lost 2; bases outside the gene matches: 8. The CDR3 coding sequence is TGCGCCAGCAGCCAACTCCGTACTAGCGGTCCCTACGAGCAGTACTTC. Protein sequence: CASSQLRTSGPYEQYF.

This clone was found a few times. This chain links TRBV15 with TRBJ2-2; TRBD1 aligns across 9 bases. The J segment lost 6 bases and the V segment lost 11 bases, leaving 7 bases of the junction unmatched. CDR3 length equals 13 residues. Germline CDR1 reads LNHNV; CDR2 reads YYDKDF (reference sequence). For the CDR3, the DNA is TGTGCCTCGCAGACAGGGGGAGCCGGGGAGCTGTTTTTT. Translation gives CASQTGGAGELFF. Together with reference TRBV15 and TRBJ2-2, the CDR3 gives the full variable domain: DAMVIQNPRYQVTQFGKPVTLSCSQTLNHNVMYWYQQKSSQAPKLLFHYYDKDFNNEADTPDNFQSRRPNTSFCFLDIRSPGLGDTAMYLCASQTGGAGELFFGEGSRLTVL.

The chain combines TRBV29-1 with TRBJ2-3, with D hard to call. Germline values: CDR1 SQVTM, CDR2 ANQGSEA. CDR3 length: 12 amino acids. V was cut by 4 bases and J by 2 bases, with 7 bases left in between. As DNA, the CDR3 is TGCAGCGTTGGGGCTAACACAGATACGCAGTATTTT. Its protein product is CSVGANTDTQYF.